Following are 30 T cell receptor beta chains from one sample sequenced in a study of Ad26.COV2.S vaccination and SARS-CoV-2 variants. Profiled with immunoSEQ multiplex PCR; TCRdb holds only in-frame clones, not every one. The sample carries hundreds of thousands of clones, approximately 89% recorded once. Treatment defined: about 20 received Ad26.COV2.S at low or high dose, single or two shots; about 5 received placebo; per-sample allocation not given. The investigators took samples on day 63 after the first vaccine or placebo injection. The material sequenced was peripheral blood, taken in a trial of Ad26.COV2.S vaccine versus placebo. Receptors were obtained from a person aged 18-60 years who received the Ad26.COV2.S COVID-19 vaccine or a placebo.

The gene calls are TRBV4-2 and TRBJ1-6; 8 bases line up with TRBD1. The CDR3 length is 17 residues. CDR1 LGHNA and CDR2 YNFKEQ come from the germline V gene. The trim removed 6 bases at V and 4 bases at J, leaving 11 bases unmatched. In DNA, the CDR3 is TGTGCCAGCAGTCCAGTCGGGACAGGATATTATAATTCACCCCTCCACTTT. This gives the protein CASSPVGTGYYNSPLHF.

This clone was found a few times. The CDR3 loop is CASSAAGSGYTF. The CDR3 DNA is TGTGCCAGCAGCGCAGCAGGGAGTGGCTACACCTTC. The chain uses TRBV9 and TRBJ1-2; TRBD1 is a possible D gene (5 bases). Trimming stripped 3 bases from V and 7 bases from J, with 10 bases between. The CDR3 has 12 residues. From germline, CDR1 is SGDLS and CDR2 YYNGEE.

The chain employs TRBV18 and TRBJ2-5, with a tentative D call TRBD1 (5 bases). Germline CDR1 and CDR2: KGHSH and LQKENI. The CDR3 is made up of 14 amino acids. Trimming took off 6 bases at V and 2 bases at J, with 13 bases between the two ends. In nucleotides, the CDR3 is TGTGCCAGCTCCCCCAGCAGGGTACAAGAGACCCAGTACTTC. It codes for CASSPSRVQETQYF.

The chain has TRBV11-3 and TRBJ2-7, with no clear D. The CDR3 runs to 14 residues. Trimming took off 4 bases at V and 0 bases at J, with 10 bases between the two ends. CDR1 is SGHNT and CDR2 is YENEEA in the germline V gene. CDR3 in amino acids: CASSSAGSSYEQYV. The CDR3, as DNA: TGTGCCAGCAGCTCAGCTGGGTCCTCCTACGAGCAGTACGTC.

This chain links TRBV4-2 with TRBJ1-1; D not resolved. In germline, CDR1 is LGHNA, CDR2 YNFKEQ. The CDR3 contains 14 residues. The ends were cut back, 0 bases at V and 4 bases at J, with 9 bases in the middle. CDR3 region: CASSQDWGPTEAFF. CDR3 DNA sequence: TGTGCCAGCAGCCAAGATTGGGGTCCCACTGAAGCTTTCTTT.

The chain uses TRBV27 and TRBJ1-2; 8 bases line up with TRBD1. The CDR3 consists of 16 residues. In germline, CDR1 is MNHEY, CDR2 SMNVEV (reference sequence). Trimming removed 4 bases from V and 10 bases from J; junction bases left unmatched: 17. The CDR3 here is CASSSVTGTGQPHYTF. CDR3 nucleotide sequence: TGTGCCAGCAGTTCCGTGACCGGGACAGGACAACCCCACTACACCTTC.

This chain uses TRBV19 with TRBJ1-2; D gene ambiguous. Trimming shortened V by 7 bases and J by 0 bases, and 15 bases separated the two germline ends. This CDR3 comprises 15 residues. Germline loops: CDR1 LNHDA, CDR2 SQIVND (reference sequence). This CDR3 is CASTAMRSSNYGYTF. For the CDR3, the DNA is TGTGCCAGTACCGCGATGAGGTCCTCTAACTATGGCTACACCTTC.

The chain carries TRBV28 and TRBJ1-6; the D is unclear. Per germline, CDR1 MDHEN and CDR2 SYDVKM. Trimming cost V 3 bases and J 8 bases, with 14 bases left between them. CDR3 size: 15 residues. DNA of the CDR3: TGTGCCAGCAGTTTTCCCCCCGCTGGGGATTCACCCCTCCACTTT. Residues: CASSFPPAGDSPLHF.

This clone was seen just once. The chain uses TRBV9 and TRBJ1-5; D is ambiguous. From germline, CDR1 is SGDLS and CDR2 YYNGEE. The CDR3 is made up of 13 amino acids. The V gene lost 0 bases and the J gene lost 7 bases, with 8 bases spanning the gap. The DNA for the CDR3 is TGTGCCAGCAGCGTAGAGCCGGGACAGCCCCAGCATTTT. It specifies CASSVEPGQPQHF.

The gene calls are TRBV18 and TRBJ2-7, with 10 bases that match TRBD1. V shed 3 bases and J 2 bases; nucleotides not matched to a gene: 1. The CDR3 sequence is 14 residues long. Germline-derived CDR1 and CDR2 are KGHSH and LQKENI. The CDR3 region has the DNA TGTGCCAGCTCACCCGGGACAGGGGCCTACGAGCAGTACTTC. Translation gives CASSPGTGAYEQYF.

The genes are TRBV5-4 and TRBJ1-1; possibly TRBD1 for D (5 bases). The CDR3 sequence is 14 residues long. Deletions cut 2 bases from V and 1 base from J, with 9 bases between. The V gene's germline CDR1 is SGHNT and CDR2 YYREEE (reference sequence). The CDR3 DNA is TGTGCCAGCAGCTTTGGGGGGTCGAACACTGAAGCTTTCTTT. It specifies CASSFGGSNTEAFF.

This chain links TRBV5-6 with TRBJ2-3, with 14 bases identical to TRBD2. Germline CDR1 reads SGHDT; CDR2 reads YYEEEE. The CDR3 extends over 16 amino acids. The J segment lost 5 bases and the V segment lost 4 bases, leaving 6 bases of the junction unmatched. CDR3 in DNA: TGTGCCAGCAGCAGGGGACTAGCGGGAGAAGGAGATACGCAGTATTTT. This codes for CASSRGLAGEGDTQYF.

The chain couples TRBV6-2 or TRBV6-3 to TRBJ2-3; unclear D gene. CDR3 length: 14 amino acids. CDR1 and CDR2 (germline): MNHEY, SVGEGT. V lost 2 bases, J lost 6 bases, and 12 bases lay in between. The CDR3 DNA follows: TGTGCCAGCAGTTACAGGCTACCCCTGGATACGCAGTATTTT. Protein: CASSYRLPLDTQYF.

The rearrangement uses TRBV29-1 and TRBJ2-2, with TRBD2 matching 7 bases. Losses at the gene ends were 4 bases for V and 4 bases for J; bases not matched to a gene: 9. The CDR3 sequence is 15 residues long. Per germline, CDR1 SQVTM and CDR2 ANQGSEA. As DNA, the CDR3 is TGCAGCGTTGGTGAGGGGAGCGGGATCACCGGGGAGCTGTTTTTT. As protein: CSVGEGSGITGELFF.

The chain recombines TRBV7-2 with TRBJ2-5, with 8 bases fitting TRBD2. CDR1 is SGHTA, CDR2 FQGNSA, per germline. V dropped 2 bases and J dropped 7; count of bases not matched to a gene: 3. This CDR3 region has 13 residues. CDR3 sequence reads: CASSLRGGATQYF. The CDR3 bases are TGTGCCAGCAGCTTACGGGGGGGCGCGACCCAGTACTTC.

The chain links TRBV5-1 to TRBJ2-4; 11 bases align to TRBD1. V dropped 4 bases and J dropped 6; count of bases not matched to a gene: 6. The CDR3 extends over 15 amino acids. Germline CDR1 is SGHRS and CDR2 is YFSETQ. The CDR3 nucleotides are TGCGCCAGCAGCCTCCGGGGACAGGGGGTAAACATTCAGTACTTC. It encodes CASSLRGQGVNIQYF.

Only a few counts were recorded for this clone. This chain uses TRBV11-2 with TRBJ1-6, with no clear D. This CDR3 spans 15 amino acids. Germline V gene data show CDR1 as SGHAT and CDR2 as FQNNGV. The V end was cut by 8 bases, the J end by 0 bases, with 11 bases between. The CDR3 region is CASCRLSSYNSPLHF. CDR3 DNA: TGTGCCAGCTGCCGCCTTAGCTCCTATAATTCACCCCTCCACTTT.

With respect to this clone: A much larger clone differs by one base, so this may be a read error. V is TRBV7-9 and J is TRBJ2-7, with no clear D. CDR1 is SEHNR, CDR2 FQNEAQ, per germline (reference sequence). This CDR3 is built from 12 residues. V lost 3 bases, J lost 3 bases, and 6 bases lay in between. The CDR3 DNA reads TGTGCCAGCAGCTTTGGGGTCTACGAGCAGTACTTC. Its protein is CASSFGVYEQYF.

The chain combines TRBV12-5 with TRBJ2-1; 7 bases map to TRBD1. Germline V gives CDR1 LGHNT, CDR2 FRNRAP. This CDR3 region has 17 residues. Losses at the gene ends were 2 bases for V and 5 bases for J; bases not matched to a gene: 12. DNA of the CDR3: TGTGCTAGTGGTTTGATTTTCAAAGGGGGCGCTGACAATGAGCAGTTCTTC. It codes for CASGLIFKGGADNEQFF.

The chain carries TRBV27 and TRBJ2-2; TRBD1 is a possible D gene (6 bases). V dropped 5 bases and J dropped 3 bases, with 13 bases sitting between them. There are 15 residues in the CDR3. In germline, CDR1 is MNHEY, CDR2 SMNVEV (reference sequence). The CDR3 sequence: CASSLDRIHTGELFF. For the CDR3, the DNA is TGTGCCAGCAGTCTGGACAGAATCCACACCGGGGAGCTGTTTTTT.

Note on this clone: Other nucleotide sequences in the sample specify the same CDR3. The chain employs TRBV5-1 and TRBJ1-6, with D perhaps matching TRBD1 (5 bases). Trimming took 0 bases from V and 6 from J, leaving 7 bases between them. CDR1 and CDR2 (germline): SGHRS, YFSETQ. The CDR3 contains 14 residues. CDR3 sequence: CASSLGQGNSPLHF. In nucleotides, the CDR3 is TGCGCCAGCAGCTTGGGGCAGGGTAATTCACCCCTCCACTTT.

The chain is built from TRBV2 and TRBJ2-5, with 10 bases identical to TRBD1. This CDR3 contains 16 residues. J was trimmed by 5 bases and V by 2 bases; bases with no gene match: 8. Germline V gives CDR1 SNHLY, CDR2 FYNNEI. The CDR3 DNA follows: TGTGCCAGCAGTGAACCCGGGACAGGGGCTCTGGAGACCCAGTACTTC. Translation: CASSEPGTGALETQYF.

This clone was found a few times. The chain has TRBV18 and TRBJ2-2; 7 bases agree with TRBD1. The CDR3 extends over 16 amino acids. Trimming cost V 3 bases and J 6 bases; bases outside gene matches: 10. CDR1 and CDR2 from the germline V gene are KGHSH and LQKENI. The CDR3, as DNA: TGTGCCAGCTCACCCTCGACAGGGTTTGTCGCCGGGGAGCTGTTTTTT. It encodes CASSPSTGFVAGELFF.

The genes are TRBV9 and TRBJ2-2; weak D call: TRBD1 (5 bases). There are 14 residues in the CDR3. The V gene's germline CDR1 is SGDLS and CDR2 YYNGEE. V lost 0 bases to trimming and J lost 10 bases, with 13 bases between them. The CDR3 sequence is CASSVDPGSTELFF. DNA of the CDR3: TGTGCCAGCAGCGTAGATCCAGGGTCGACGGAGCTGTTTTTT.

The chain has TRBV11-2 and TRBJ2-7, with D unresolved. Germline CDR1 SGHAT, CDR2 FQNNGV. CDR3 length equals 14 residues. Trimming stripped 0 bases from V and 3 bases from J, with 9 bases between. The CDR3 loop is CASSLEGEVYEQYF. CDR3 bases: TGTGCCAGCAGCTTAGAAGGCGAGGTCTACGAGCAGTACTTC.

V gene TRBV28 combines with J gene TRBJ1-2; the match to TRBD1 covers 9 bases. This CDR3 spans 13 amino acids. Germline values: CDR1 MDHEN, CDR2 SYDVKM. V lost 8 bases, J lost 5 bases, and 6 bases stayed unmatched. The CDR3 nucleotides read TGTGCCAGCGCCGGGGGACAGGGTTATGGCTACACCTTC. This gives the protein CASAGGQGYGYTF.

This chain joins TRBV3-1 (or the pseudogene TRBV3-2) and TRBJ1-1; D uncertain. V was clipped by 1 base and J by 5 bases, with 11 bases between them. CDR1 is LGHDT, CDR2 YNNKEL, per germline (reference sequence). The CDR3 length is 14 residues. Here the CDR3 reads CASSQGWERTEAFF. The CDR3 DNA sequence: TGTGCCAGCAGCCAAGGCTGGGAGCGTACTGAAGCTTTCTTT.

The chain joins TRBV7-2 to TRBJ2-7, with 10 bases matching TRBD1. In germline, CDR1 is SGHTA, CDR2 FQGNSA. V shed 3 bases and J 3 bases; nucleotides not matched to a gene: 5. This CDR3 has 15 amino acids. The CDR3 DNA sequence: TGTGCCAGCAGCTTGGGACAGGGGCGCATCTACGAGCAGTACTTC. Translating gives CASSLGQGRIYEQYF.

This chain connects TRBV7-2 to TRBJ2-3, with D hard to call. V lost 1 base and J lost 7, with 15 bases in between. Germline CDR1 is SGHTA and CDR2 is FQGNSA. This CDR3 is 15 amino acids long. In DNA form, the CDR3 reads TGTGCCAGCAGCTTAGTCGGGCTAGGTAGAAATACGCAGTATTTT. Amino acid sequence: CASSLVGLGRNTQYF.

The chain is built from TRBV11-3 and TRBJ2-6; possible D gene TRBD1, 5 bases. The CDR3 is made up of 15 amino acids. Trimming stripped 3 bases from V and 1 base from J, with 7 bases between. Per germline, CDR1 SGHNT and CDR2 YENEEA. CDR3 in DNA: TGTGCCAGCAGCTTCGACAGTTCTGGGGCCAACGTCCTGACTTTC. Its translation: CASSFDSSGANVLTF. The variable domain in full, with the rest retrieved from reference TRBV11-3 and TRBJ2-6, is EAGVVQSPRYKIIEKKQPVAFWCNPISGHNTLYWYLQNLGQGPELLIRYENEEAVDDSQLPKDRFSAERLKGVDSTLKIQPAELGDSAVYLCASSFDSSGANVLTFGAGSRLTVL.